One and the same sample provided the 24 T cell receptor beta chains below, sequenced in a study of CXCR3-negative and CXCR3-positive naive CD8 T cells. All TRB cDNA libraries came from 5' RACE performed with UMI labels. TCRdb reprocessed the 5' RACE reads and stores each CDR3 protein as one record, lacking DNA. The ten top clones account for around 1.6%, within a sample of 75,000 to 100,000 distinct CDR3 sequences. Sequences were obtained from naive CXCR3- CD8+ T cells from blood. The subset was: CD45RO-CCR7+CD27+CD95- naive CD8+ T cells lacking CXCR3 (TNR3-). The receptors here all came from a human donor in good health. Some clones in this sample may be carry-over from other donors' samples.

The chain employs TRBV27 and TRBJ2-7; TCRdb proposes TRBD2, but this gene call is untestable without DNA. Germline lookup yields CDR1 MNHEY and CDR2 SMNVEV (reference sequence). There are 15 residues in the CDR3. This CDR3 reads CASSSRTSGTYEQYF.

V usage is TRBV29-1 and J usage is TRBJ2-7; the TRBD1 assignment by TCRdb is unverifiable without DNA. This CDR3 has 12 amino acids. Germline CDR1 SQVTM, CDR2 ANQGSEA. The CDR3 reads CSVEGDTYEQYF.

The V call is TRBV28, the J call TRBJ2-7; TCRdb names TRBD1, which stays unverified in the absence of DNA. Looked up from germline, CDR1 is MDHEN and CDR2 is SYDVKM. The CDR3 contains 16 residues. CDR3 in amino acids: CASTQLPGTGAGEQYF.

This chain joins TRBV29-1 and TRBJ2-5; as DNA is missing, the TRBD2 call by TCRdb cannot be tested. The CDR3 has 16 residues. Germline V gene data show CDR1 as SQVTM and CDR2 as ANQGSEA. Here the CDR3 reads CSFQWGLAALQETQYF.

The chain joins TRBV7-3 to TRBJ2-2; TCRdb lists TRBD1, though no DNA is available to test this call. Germline V gene lookup returns CDR1 SGHTA and CDR2 FQGTGA. This CDR3 has 14 residues. The CDR3 loop reads CASSQTGGTGELFF.

This chain connects TRBV5-8 to TRBJ2-7; TCRdb designates TRBD1, a call that cannot be tested without DNA. Germline values: CDR1 SGHTS, CDR2 YDEGEE. This CDR3 has 15 amino acids. The CDR3 here is CASIRGDGTAYEQYF.

The rearrangement links TRBV12-5 to TRBJ2-3; TCRdb's D call of TRBD2 is untestable without DNA. Germline-derived CDR1 and CDR2 are LGHNT and FRNRAP. CDR3 length equals 18 residues. CDR3 protein: CASGPGLAAITSTDTQYF.

This chain joins TRBV2 and TRBJ2-6; TCRdb picks TRBD2, but there is no DNA to check that call. The germline V gene has CDR1 SNHLY and CDR2 FYNNEI. The CDR3 is 18 residues long. The CDR3 loop reads CASSEDRDYGPGANVLTF.

The genes are TRBV21-1 and TRBJ2-2; TCRdb names TRBD2, which stays unverified in the absence of DNA. TRBV21-1 is described as a pseudogene. This CDR3 has 15 residues. The CDR3 is CASIGSGRLTGELFF.

This chain joins TRBV12-3 or TRBV12-4 and TRBJ2-7; TCRdb's D gene call, TRBD1, goes unchecked for lack of DNA. This CDR3 region has 17 residues. The CDR3 here is CASSFVTGRVPSYEQYF.

The gene calls are TRBV7-8 and TRBJ2-7; TCRdb reports TRBD1, a call that lacks DNA to check it against. This CDR3 is 14 amino acids long. Germline V gives CDR1 SGHVS, CDR2 FQNEAQ. This CDR3 is CASSWTGGAYEQYF.

This chain's CDR3 is CSARDDSGAYNEQFF. This chain links TRBV20-1 with TRBJ2-1; as DNA is missing, the TRBD2 call by TCRdb cannot be tested. Germline V gene sequence: CDR1 DFQATT, CDR2 SNEGSKA (reference sequence). The CDR3 extends over 15 amino acids.

The chain combines TRBV6-5 with TRBJ1-1; with no DNA, the TCRdb D assignment of TRBD1 cannot be verified. The CDR3 covers 15 residues. Germline CDR1 and CDR2: MNHEY and SVGAGI. CDR3 residues: CASRWTGGEGTEAFF.

This rearrangement joins TRBV11-2 to TRBJ2-5; as DNA is missing, the TRBD1 call by TCRdb cannot be tested. The CDR3 length is 17 residues. Germline CDR1 reads SGHAT; CDR2 reads FQNNGV. CDR3 protein: CASSLSIIPGPQETQYF.

The chain employs TRBV30 and TRBJ1-1; no DNA is available, so the TRBD1 call from TCRdb remains unchecked. CDR1 is GTSNPN and CDR2 is SVGIG in the germline V gene (reference sequence). The CDR3 spans 13 residues. CDR3 sequence: CAWNRGLDAEAFF.

This chain links TRBV29-1 with TRBJ2-1; the TCRdb call, TRBD1, lacks DNA for checking. Germline V gene lookup returns CDR1 SQVTM and CDR2 ANQGSEA. The CDR3 covers 17 residues. CDR3 region: CSVESGQALLSYNEQFF.

V and J are TRBV19 and TRBJ2-1; TCRdb reports TRBD2, a call that lacks DNA to check it against. Germline CDR1 and CDR2: LNHDA and SQIVND (reference sequence). The CDR3 sequence is 14 residues long. The chain's CDR3 is CASRVLAGVREQFF.

The chain links TRBV12-3 or TRBV12-4 to TRBJ2-7; TCRdb proposes TRBD1, but this gene call is untestable without DNA. The CDR3 sequence is 14 residues long. CDR3: CASSDQGIPYEQYF.

This rearrangement joins TRBV27 to TRBJ2-7. Germline V CDR1 and CDR2: MNHEY, SMNVEV (reference sequence). The CDR3 is made up of 13 amino acids. The CDR3 loop is CASSLKLSYEQYF.

This chain connects TRBV7-6 to TRBJ2-1; TCRdb indicates TRBD1, and absent DNA this call remains unverified. This CDR3 has 16 residues. Germline V gives CDR1 SGHVS, CDR2 FNYEAQ. The chain's CDR3 is CASTPGGGYSYNEQFF.

This chain connects TRBV24-1 to TRBJ1-2; TCRdb's D call of TRBD1 is untestable without DNA. CDR1 KGHDR and CDR2 SFDVKD come from the germline V gene. The CDR3 is 13 amino acids. CDR3 sequence: CATSDLTGSGYTF.

The V gene is TRBV6-2 or TRBV6-3, the J gene TRBJ2-7; TCRdb names TRBD1, which stays unverified in the absence of DNA. Germline V lookup: CDR1 MNHEY, CDR2 SVGEGT. The CDR3 spans 16 residues. CDR3 residues: CASSSSPRTDSYEQYF.

This sequence joins TRBV30 and TRBJ1-2; there is no DNA to check the TCRdb D call of TRBD1. Germline assignment: CDR1 GTSNPN and CDR2 SVGIG (reference sequence). The CDR3 has 12 amino acids. The CDR3 sequence: CAWSGAGYGYTF.

The J gene is TRBJ2-2, the V gene TRBV6-5; TCRdb's D call, TRBD1, is unchecked because there is no DNA. Germline loops: CDR1 MNHEY, CDR2 SVGAGI. The CDR3 extends over 14 amino acids. The CDR3 loop reads CASSRTENTGELFF.